The clone carrying this T cell receptor beta chain appeared a single time. Authors' processing steps: Scientists estimated how many nucleated cells there were by amplifying reference gene primers. Clones were sequenced by immunoSEQ multiplex PCR, and TCRdb holds only the in-frame ones, with some missing. The DNA was the basis for D and trimming; V, J and clone size are from that table. In the table there are about 120,000 clones, roughly 91% of which are singletons. The entry originates in a study of blood T cell repertoires in COVID-19. About the study: Specimens from acute and convalescent COVID-19 originated in the United States, Italy and Spain.

The sample consisted of peripheral blood. This TCR came from a human donor in a cohort sampled during active COVID-19.

CDR3 sequence (DNA): TGTGCCAGCAGTTTGGGGGGTCAAGAGACCCAGTACTTC. Protein sequence: CASSLGGQETQYF. The gene calls are TRBV12-3 or TRBV12-4 and TRBJ2-5, with D possibly TRBD2 on 6 matching bases. The CDR3 spans 13 residues. Trimming removed 3 bases at V and 2 bases at J, with 7 bases between.